Listed below are T cell receptor beta chains from one sample, sequenced in a study of T cells in tuberculosis. Libraries were prepared by immunoSEQ multiplex PCR; TCRdb keeps only in-frame clonotypes and omits some of them. The sample lists approximately 46,000 clones; 90% to 95% were seen once. Sequencing used PBMCs, obtained at tuberculosis diagnosis. The receptors shown here come from an adult with tuberculosis. Both conserved end residues are part of each CDR3. The D gene is left open where the match is weak. Size is omitted from some rows. Given values are once, few, many or a class for expanded clones.

j_call v_call d_call clone_size cdr3_nt cdr3_aa
TRBJ2-7 TRBV19 . . TGTGCCAGTAGTATGGGGCGAGGTTACGAGCAGTACTTC CASSMGRGYEQYF
TRBJ2-7 TRBV7-9 . . TGTGCCAGCAGCTTAGAAGCTAGATTTGTCGAGCAGTACTTC CASSLEARFVEQYF
TRBJ1-1 TRBV30 TRBD1 . TGTGCCTTTACCTGGGGACAGGGGGTTCGAGTGGCTGAAGCTTTCTTT CAFTWGQGVRVAEAFF
TRBJ2-7 TRBV5-4 . . TGTGCCAGCAGCTTTAGATCCCGGGAGCAGTACTTC CASSFRSREQYF
TRBJ2-3 TRBV6-6 TRBD1 once TGTGCCGGAGGACAGGGGAGCACAGATACGCAGTATTTT CAGGQGSTDTQYF
TRBJ2-7 TRBV5-5 . . TGTGCCAGCAGCTTGGTGGGGGGGCCCCATAGGGAGCAGTACTTC CASSLVGGPHREQYF
TRBJ1-5 TRBV30 TRBD1 . TGTGCCTGGAGTGTAACCCGGGACAGTTATAGCAATCAGCCCCAGCATTTT CAWSVTRDSYSNQPQHF
TRBJ2-2 TRBV30 . . TGTGCCTGGAGTGTACTCTTGAACACCGGGGAGCTGTTTTTT CAWSVLLNTGELFF
TRBJ2-7 TRBV6-1 . once TGTGCCAGCAGTGTACAGGTTAGCTCCTACGAGCAGTACTTC CASSVQVSSYEQYF
TRBJ2-3 TRBV9 . . TGTGCCAGCAGCGTAGGAACGGGAGATACGCAGTATTTT CASSVGTGDTQYF
TRBJ2-1 TRBV10-3 . . TGTGCCATCAACGGAGGTTCCTACAATGAGCAGTTCTTC CAINGGSYNEQFF
TRBJ1-5 TRBV11-2 . . TGTGCCAGCAGCCTAGGACAGAATCAGCCCCAGCATTTT CASSLGQNQPQHF
TRBJ2-1 TRBV10-3 . . TGTGCCATCAGTGGGACAATCAGGAATGAGCAGTTCTTC CAISGTIRNEQFF
TRBJ1-2 TRBV5-1 . once TGCGCCAGCAGCTACGGACAGATATATGGCTACACCTTC CASSYGQIYGYTF
TRBJ2-5 TRBV10-3 . . TGTGCCATCAGTGAGGAGACTAGGGGAAAAGGGACCCAGTACTTC CAISEETRGKGTQYF
TRBJ2-1 TRBV5-1 . . TGCGCCAGCAGCTTGGGGGGGCTAGTAGAGCAGTTCTTC CASSLGGLVEQFF
TRBJ2-7 TRBV11-1 . . TGTGCCAGCAGCTTCGACAGGGACTTCTACGAGCAGTACTTC CASSFDRDFYEQYF
TRBJ2-5 TRBV12-5 TRBD2 . TGTGCTAGTGGTTTGGTACGGAGGACTAGCGGCCAAGAGACCCAGTACTTC CASGLVRRTSGQETQYF
TRBJ1-2 TRBV5-1 TRBD1 . TGCGCCAGCAGCCATGACGGACAGGGTGGCGGCTACACCTTC CASSHDGQGGGYTF
TRBJ2-5 TRBV5-6 . . TGTGCCAGCAGCTTGCTAGGGGAAAAGGAGACCCAGTACTTC CASSLLGEKETQYF
TRBJ1-1 TRBV6-5 TRBD1 . TGTGCCAGCAGCGACAGGGTTGGCTGGAACACTGAAGCTTTCTTT CASSDRVGWNTEAFF
TRBJ2-1 TRBV7-6 . . TGTGCCAGCAGCCCCCCCTCGGGACAAAATGAGCAGTTCTTC CASSPPSGQNEQFF
TRBJ2-1 TRBV9 TRBD2 . TGTGCCAGCAGCGTAGTAGCGGGAGCCTACAATGAGCAGTTCTTC CASSVVAGAYNEQFF
TRBJ2-7 TRBV6-6 . . TGTGCCAGCAGAGGTCGCGCGGGTCCGGTCGAGCAGTACTTC CASRGRAGPVEQYF
TRBJ2-3 TRBV6-6 TRBD2 . TGTGCCAGCCGCCTGACTAGCGTCACAGATACGCAGTATTTT CASRLTSVTDTQYF
TRBJ2-1 TRBV4-2 TRBD2 once TGTGCCAGCAGCCACGACCCCGGTGGGGCGGGAGGAAGAAATGAGCAGTTCTTC CASSHDPGGAGGRNEQFF
TRBJ2-1 TRBV7-3 . few TGTGCCAGCAGCTTAAGCCGAGGACAGAACAATGAGCAGTTCTTC CASSLSRGQNNEQFF
TRBJ2-7 TRBV18 . . TGTGCCAGTTCCAGAGCGGGCCTCTCGAGCTCCTACGAGCAGTACTTC CASSRAGLSSSYEQYF
TRBJ1-5 TRBV19 TRBD1 . TGTGCCAGTAGGGGACAGGGGGACAATCAGCCCCAGCATTTT CASRGQGDNQPQHF
TRBJ2-2 TRBV19 TRBD2 . TGTGCCAGTAGTATTTTGGAACTAGCGGGGAGGCCCGGGGAGCTGTTTTTT CASSILELAGRPGELFF
TRBJ2-7 TRBV27 TRBD1 . TGTGCCAGCAGGGGACAGGAGGGATCCTACGAGCAGTACTTC CASRGQEGSYEQYF
TRBJ1-2 TRBV28 . . TGTGCCAGCAGCCAGCAAATCGGGTATGGCTACACCTTC CASSQQIGYGYTF
TRBJ2-1 TRBV9 TRBD2 . TGTGCCAGCAGCGCCAAGACACTAGCGGGAGTTAATGAGCAGTTCTTC CASSAKTLAGVNEQFF
TRBJ2-2 TRBV19 . once TGTGCCAGTAGTAGGACAGCCGCGAACACCGGGGAGCTGTTTTTT CASSRTAANTGELFF
TRBJ1-1 TRBV9 . . TGTGCCAGCAACGGAGGGGAAAACACTGAAGCTTTCTTT CASNGGENTEAFF
TRBJ1-4 TRBV19 . . TGTGCCAGCGGCGATGCGGCGATTAATGAAAAACTGTTTTTT CASGDAAINEKLFF
TRBJ1-2 TRBV19 . . TGTGCCAGTACCCCGAGCGGGCACCTAATCTACACCTTC CASTPSGHLIYTF
TRBJ2-7 TRBV12-5 TRBD1 . TGTGCTAGTGGTAAGGGACAGGGGGCGCTAGGGCAGTACTTC CASGKGQGALGQYF
TRBJ2-1 TRBV30 TRBD2 . TGTGCCTGGAGTGGGACTAGCGGGAGCTCCTACAATGAGCAGTTCTTC CAWSGTSGSSYNEQFF
TRBJ1-4 TRBV30 . . TGTGCCTGGAGTTCGTTAGCGAAACTGTTTTTT CAWSSLAKLFF
TRBJ2-7 TRBV7-2 TRBD1 . TGTGCCAGCAGCCCCGTTCCGGGACAGGGCTACGAGCAGTACTTC CASSPVPGQGYEQYF
TRBJ2-1 TRBV11-3 . . TGTGCCATGAAAAGCCAGCGGGCGGCCTACAATGAGCAGTTCTTC CAMKSQRAAYNEQFF
TRBJ2-2 TRBV28 TRBD1 . TGTGCCAGCAGGCCGGGACAGGGGAACACCGGGGAGCTGTTTTTT CASRPGQGNTGELFF
TRBJ2-2 TRBV7-9 TRBD1 . TGTGCCAGCAGTCACAGGGGCGGGGAGCTGTTTTTT CASSHRGGELFF
TRBJ1-1 TRBV29-1 TRBD1 . TGCAGCGTATCACCCAACGACAGGGGGAACACTGAAGCTTTCTTT CSVSPNDRGNTEAFF
TRBJ2-2 TRBV5-1 . . TGCGCCAGCAGCTCCCTAGGGGAGCTGTTTTTT CASSSLGELFF
TRBJ1-1 TRBV29-1 TRBD1 . TGCAGCGCCGGGCGGGAGGGGACAGATCTTGGGGGAGCTTTCTTT CSAGREGTDLGGAFF
TRBJ1-2 TRBV27 TRBD1 . TGTGCCAGCCGAGGGACAGCTAACTATGGCTACACCTTC CASRGTANYGYTF
TRBJ1-6 TRBV28 . few TGTGCCAGCAGGAACAGGGTTTCACCCCTCCACTTT CASRNRVSPLHF
TRBJ2-5 TRBV10-1 . . TGCGCCAGCAGTGAGTCGAATAGCGGCCAAGAGACCCAGTACTTC CASSESNSGQETQYF
TRBJ2-7 TRBV10-3 TRBD2 . TGTGCCATCAGTGTCTCTAGCGGGGCCTACGAGCAGTACTTC CAISVSSGAYEQYF
TRBJ1-1 TRBV29-1 TRBD1 . TGCAGCGTGTTTGGACAGGGTAGCACTGAAGCTTTCTTT CSVFGQGSTEAFF
TRBJ1-3 TRBV7-4 . few TGTGCCAGCAGCTTAGGTCCGTCTGGAAACACCATATATTTT CASSLGPSGNTIYF
TRBJ1-1 TRBV7-2 . . TGTGCCAGCAGCTTCGACAGAAAGGCTTTCTTT CASSFDRKAFF
TRBJ2-1 TRBV11-3 TRBD1 . TGTGCCAGCAGTGGGGACAGAATTTACAATGAGCAGTTCTTC CASSGDRIYNEQFF
TRBJ2-3 TRBV4-2 TRBD2 . TGTGCCAGCAGCCAAAGTAGCGGGACTAGCGGGGGGAGCACAGATACGCAGTATTTT CASSQSSGTSGGSTDTQYF
TRBJ1-2 TRBV4-1 TRBD1 . TGCGCCAGCAGCCTCCAACTTCAGGGGGCTCGAGGCTACACCTTC CASSLQLQGARGYTF